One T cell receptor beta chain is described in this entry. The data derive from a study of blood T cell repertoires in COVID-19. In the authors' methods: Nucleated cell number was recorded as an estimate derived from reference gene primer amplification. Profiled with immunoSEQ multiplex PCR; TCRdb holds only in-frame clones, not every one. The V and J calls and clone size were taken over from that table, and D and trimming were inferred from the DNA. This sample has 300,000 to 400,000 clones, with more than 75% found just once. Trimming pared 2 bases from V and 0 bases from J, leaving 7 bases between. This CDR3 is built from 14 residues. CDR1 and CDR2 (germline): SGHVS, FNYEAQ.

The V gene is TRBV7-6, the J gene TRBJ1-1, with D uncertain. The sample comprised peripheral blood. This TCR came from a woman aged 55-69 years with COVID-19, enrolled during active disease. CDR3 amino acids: CASSLQAMNTEAFF. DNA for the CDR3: TGTGCCAGCAGCTTACAGGCAATGAACACTGAAGCTTTCTTT.